Each of the 10 T cell receptor beta chains below was sequenced from the same sample in a study of cytomegalovirus exposure and HLA in healthy donors. The method was immunoSEQ multiplex PCR; TCRdb's version includes in-frame clones alone and lacks a portion of them. The profile shows around 220,000 clones, about 90% of them singletons. The sample comprised PBMCs. The source of these receptors is a woman aged 18-30 years in good health and CMV-seronegative.

This clone occurred a few times. The V call is TRBV7-2, the J call TRBJ2-7, with no clear D. Trimming stripped 4 bases from V and 5 bases from J, with 15 bases between. Germline CDR1 SGHTA, CDR2 FQGNSA. The CDR3 extends over 14 amino acids. The chain's CDR3 is CASSSRLGVDEQYF. The DNA for the CDR3 is TGTGCCAGCAGCTCTCGGTTGGGCGTGGACGAGCAGTACTTC. Full variable domain (remainder filled in from reference TRBV7-2 and TRBJ2-7): GAGVSQSPSNKVTEKGKDVELRCDPISGHTALYWYRQSLGQGLEFLIYFQGNSAPDKSGLPSDRFSAERTGGSVSTLTIQRTQQEDSAVYLCASSSRLGVDEQYFGPGTRLTVT.

V usage is TRBV5-1 and J usage is TRBJ2-7; 7 bases align to TRBD2. From germline, CDR1 is SGHRS and CDR2 YFSETQ. V was pared by 3 bases and J by 3 bases, with 3 bases of the junction left unmatched. The CDR3 loop spans 13 amino acids. The CDR3 loop reads CASSSTSSYEQYF. DNA for the CDR3: TGCGCCAGCAGCTCGACTAGCAGCTACGAGCAGTACTTC. Complete variable domain (other parts from reference TRBV5-1 and TRBJ2-7): KAGVTQTPRYLIKTRGQQVTLSCSPISGHRSVSWYQQTPGQGLQFLFEYFSETQRNKGNFPGRFSGRQFSNSRSEMNVSTLELGDSALYLCASSSTSSYEQYFGPGTRLTVT.

The V call is TRBV2, the J call TRBJ2-7, with 16 nucleotides matching TRBD2. Per germline, CDR1 SNHLY and CDR2 FYNNEI. V shed 8 bases and J 6 bases; nucleotides not matched to a gene: 13. There are 17 residues in the CDR3. CDR3 sequence reads: CASEHPGLAGGPSEQYF. As DNA, the CDR3 is TGTGCCAGCGAACACCCGGGACTAGCGGGAGGGCCCTCCGAGCAGTACTTC.

To note about this clone: The junction departs from the called germline gene at one end, perhaps through a read error. The rearrangement links TRBV11-3 to TRBJ2-5, with TRBD2 matching over 7 bases. Germline CDR1 reads SGHNT; CDR2 reads YENEEA. The CDR3 length is 16 residues. The CDR3 DNA is TGTGCCAGCAGCCTAGAAGGTAGCGGGCCTTTAGAGACCCAGTACTTC. This encodes CASSLEGSGPLETQYF.

This chain connects TRBV4-2 to TRBJ1-4; 7 bases align to TRBD1. This CDR3 has 15 residues. CDR1 is LGHNA and CDR2 is YNFKEQ in the germline V gene. The junction had 6 bases not matched to a gene; V was cut back by 4 bases and J by 4 bases. The CDR3, as DNA: TGTGCCAGCAGCCCTACAGGGGAATTTAATGAAAAACTGTTTTTT. This encodes CASSPTGEFNEKLFF.

This clone was picked up a small number of times. The chain uses TRBV2 and TRBJ1-1; maybe TRBD1 (5 bases). Trimming took off 7 bases at V and 5 bases at J, with 8 bases between the two ends. Germline CDR1 and CDR2: SNHLY and FYNNEI. The CDR3 length is 11 residues. In nucleotides, the CDR3 is TGTGCCAGCACCGGGGGAACTGAAGCTTTCTTT. Translation gives CASTGGTEAFF.

The V and J genes are TRBV29-1 and TRBJ2-1, with TRBD2 identical over 9 bases. The CDR3 is 15 amino acids. Germline lookup yields CDR1 SQVTM and CDR2 ANQGSEA. V shed 3 bases, J shed 7 bases, and the junction held 10 bases outside the gene matches. CDR3 sequence: CSVDWGTSLLNEQFF. As DNA, the CDR3 is TGCAGCGTTGATTGGGGGACTAGCCTCCTAAATGAGCAGTTCTTC.

J is TRBJ1-2 and V is TRBV5-1; 7 bases are shared with TRBD1. CDR1 is SGHRS and CDR2 is YFSETQ in the germline V gene. V lost 5 bases to trimming and J lost 2 bases; unmatched junction nucleotides: 12. The CDR3 extends over 16 amino acids. Here the CDR3 reads CASRHSYRGSNYGYTF. The CDR3, as DNA: TGCGCCAGCAGACACTCTTACAGGGGCAGCAACTATGGCTACACCTTC.

The chain uses TRBV27 and TRBJ2-1, with 7 bases identical to TRBD2. Germline V gene sequence: CDR1 MNHEY, CDR2 SMNVEV (reference sequence). Trimming removed 5 bases from V and 7 bases from J; junction bases left unmatched: 2. The CDR3 spans 12 residues. DNA of the CDR3: TGTGCCAGCAGTCTCGGGGGGAATGAGCAGTTCTTC. Its protein is CASSLGGNEQFF.

There are a few counts of this clone. This chain's CDR3 is CASSSPREGPANEQFF. The CDR3 DNA reads TGTGCCAGCAGTTCACCACGGGAGGGCCCCGCCAATGAGCAGTTCTTC. The chain employs TRBV28 and TRBJ2-1; 8 positions agree with TRBD2. Germline trimming cut 4 bases from V and 6 bases from J; bases unmatched to any gene: 11. CDR1 and CDR2 from the germline V gene are MDHEN and SYDVKM. The CDR3 length is 16 residues.